The 15 T cell receptor beta chains presented below share a single source sample, sequenced in a study of CD8+CD57+ T cells in acquired aplastic anemia. The template for TCR beta VDJ and CDR3 sequence profiling was genomic DNA. TCRdb itself ran the reads through MiXCR, one entry per CDR3 protein. The data show about 180,000 distinct CDR3 sequences, with more than 60% seen just once and approximately 40% held by the top ten. Sequencing involved patients with CD8+CD57+ cell expansion previously shown by flow cytometry. The specimen sequenced was sorted CD4+, CD8+, or CD8+CD57+ T cells (not recorded which) from PBMCs. These TCRs come from a human donor with aplastic anemia.

This clonotype was picked up many times. The V and J genes are TRBV13 and TRBJ2-5; TRBD2 agrees at 9 bases. CDR3 size: 16 residues. V gave up 5 bases and J gave up 0 bases; unmatched junction bases: 7. The germline V gene encodes CDR1 PRHDT and CDR2 FYEKMQ (reference sequence). The CDR3 spells CASSLEAGGYQETQYF. DNA of the CDR3: TGTGCCAGCAGCCTAGAGGCGGGGGGGTACCAAGAGACCCAGTACTTC.

This sequence joins TRBV7-6 and TRBJ1-4; D remains ambiguous. CDR1 is SGHVS and CDR2 is FNYEAQ in the germline V gene. The CDR3 sequence is 13 residues long. The V gene lost 5 bases and the J gene lost 4 bases, with 8 bases spanning the gap. CDR3 region: CASSRRDNEKLFF. The CDR3 region has the DNA TGTGCCAGCAGCCGACGCGATAATGAAAAACTGTTTTTT.

This clonotype was picked up many times. The chain combines TRBV20-1 with TRBJ2-7; the D gene could be TRBD1 or TRBD2 (5 bases each). V was trimmed by 5 bases and J by 7 bases, leaving 15 bases between them. The CDR3 totals 12 residues. Germline loops: CDR1 DFQATT, CDR2 SNEGSKA (reference sequence). CDR3 loop: CSAHPGAREQYF. The CDR3 bases are TGCAGTGCTCACCCCGGGGCTCGGGAGCAGTACTTC.

The gene calls are TRBV19 and TRBJ1-1; D gene unclear. This CDR3 contains 12 residues. V gave up 7 bases and J gave up 12 bases, with 18 bases separating them. The germline V gene has CDR1 LNHDA and CDR2 SQIVND (reference sequence). CDR3: CASKSRQDETFF. Written as DNA, the CDR3 is TGTGCCAGTAAAAGCAGGCAGGATGAGACTTTCTTT.

The rearrangement links TRBV7-9 to TRBJ2-5; the match to TRBD2 covers 8 bases. Germline CDR1 reads SEHNR; CDR2 reads FQNEAQ (reference sequence). The CDR3 contains 17 residues. V shed 2 bases and J 5 bases; nucleotides not matched to a gene: 13. CDR3 residues: CASSLMGGAGGVETQYF. For the CDR3, the DNA is TGTGCCAGCAGCTTAATGGGTGGTGCGGGGGGCGTGGAGACCCAGTACTTC. Based on the CDR3 plus reference TRBV7-9 and TRBJ2-5, the full variable domain is DTGVSQNPRHKITKRGQNVTFRCDPISEHNRLYWYRQTLGQGPEFLTYFQNEAQLEKSRLLSDRFSAERPKGSFSTLEIQRTEQGDSAMYLCASSLMGGAGGVETQYFGPGTRLLVL.

A remark on this clonotype: A junction end diverges from the germline sequence, so it may reflect a read error. The chain combines TRBV7-9 with TRBJ1-4; no reliable D call. The length of the CDR3 is 14 residues. Per the germline V gene, CDR1 is SEHNR and CDR2 is FQNEAQ (reference sequence). The CDR3 nucleotides read TGTGCCAGCAGCTTAGATGGGATACGTGAAAAACTGTTCTTT. As protein: CASSLDGIREKLFF.

The chain employs TRBV11-2 and TRBJ1-1; no clear D. Germline lookup yields CDR1 SGHAT and CDR2 FQNNGV. The CDR3 loop spans 12 amino acids. V was trimmed by 2 bases and J by 8 bases, leaving 9 bases between them. The CDR3 protein is CASSLRRAEAFF. Here the CDR3 DNA reads TGTGCCAGCAGCTTACGGAGGGCCGAAGCTTTCTTT.

This chain connects TRBV9 to TRBJ2-5; 7 bases align to TRBD1. The CDR3 has 14 amino acids. Germline assignment: CDR1 SGDLS and CDR2 YYNGEE. The ends lost 0 bases at V and 5 bases at J; junction bases unmatched: 4. CDR3 nucleotide sequence: TGTGCCAGCAGCGTAGTGACAGGGCTTGAGACCCAGTACTTC. It translates to CASSVVTGLETQYF.

The chain links TRBV5-1 to TRBJ2-3; TRBD1 or TRBD2 may be the D gene (5 bases each). There are 11 residues in the CDR3. V shed 3 bases and J shed 9 bases, with 8 bases lying between them. The V gene's germline CDR1 is SGHRS and CDR2 YFSETQ. The CDR3 coding sequence is TGCGCCAGCAGCTCCGAGGGGACGCAGTATTTT. As protein: CASSSEGTQYF.

This chain uses TRBV29-1 with TRBJ2-7, with D perhaps matching TRBD1 or TRBD2 (5 bases each). Trimming stripped 1 base from V and 12 bases from J, with 13 bases between. The CDR3 consists of 11 residues. From germline, CDR1 is SQVTM and CDR2 ANQGSEA. Here the CDR3 DNA reads TGCAGCGTTGAAGTTGGGACGGGTCGGTACTTC. This codes for CSVEVGTGRYF.

This clonotype was seen more than once but under ten times. V gene TRBV24-1 combines with J gene TRBJ2-1; 7 nucleotides agree with TRBD1. CDR3 length: 11 amino acids. Germline V gene data show CDR1 as KGHDR and CDR2 as SFDVKD. Trimming cost V 9 bases and J 8 bases; bases outside gene matches: 3. The CDR3 sequence is CATEGAYEQFF. The CDR3 region has the DNA TGTGCCACCGAGGGGGCTTATGAGCAGTTCTTC.

The gene calls are TRBV5-1 and TRBJ2-5; the D is unclear. V lost 0 bases, J lost 2 bases, and 8 bases lay in between. CDR3 length: 14 amino acids. Germline-derived CDR1 and CDR2 are SGHRS and YFSETQ. CDR3 in DNA: TGCGCCAGCAGCTTGGGGAGCCAGCAAGAGACCCAGTACTTC. The encoded protein is CASSLGSQQETQYF.

As to this clonotype: At one boundary the junction diverges from the germline segment, which might be a read error. The chain couples TRBV7-3 to TRBJ2-7; TRBD2 agrees at 7 bases. Per the germline V gene, CDR1 is SGHTA and CDR2 is FQGTGA. The CDR3 has 13 amino acids. Here the CDR3 reads CASSLGRDYEQYF. The DNA for the CDR3 is TGTGCCAGCAGCTTAGGCAGGGACTACGAGCAATACTTC.

The V and J genes are TRBV20-1 and TRBJ2-7; TRBD2 agrees at 8 bases. This CDR3 is 16 amino acids long. V lost 0 bases to trimming and J lost 0 bases; unmatched junction nucleotides: 7. From germline, CDR1 is DFQATT and CDR2 SNEGSKA (reference sequence). The CDR3: CSARDSMTSVSYEQYF. Written as DNA, the CDR3 is TGCAGTGCTAGAGATAGCATGACTAGCGTCTCCTACGAGCAGTACTTC.

The CDR3 is CSAPKVDGYTF. CDR3 in DNA: TGCAGTGCTCCCAAGGTAGATGGCTACACCTTC. This chain links TRBV20-1 with TRBJ1-2, with no clear D. CDR3 length: 11 amino acids. The germline gives CDR1 DFQATT, CDR2 SNEGSKA (reference sequence). The V and J ends lost 5 bases and 6 bases respectively, with 10 bases between them.